These T cell receptor beta chains were read from a single sample in a study of graft-versus-host responses after intestinal transplantation. Repertoires were generated with immunoSEQ multiplex PCR, while TCRdb's copy carries only in-frame clones and drops some. Of about 97,000 clones detected, more than 80% appear once; the ten largest clones hold about 16%. The sample consisted of PBMCs, taken about 450 days after intestinal transplant. Receptors originate from a human patient who received an intestinal transplant, so some T cells may come from the graft donor. The CDR3 runs from the conserved cysteine through the conserved F or W. Fields, in order: V gene, D gene, J gene, clone size, CDR3 protein, CDR3 DNA. A D gene is named only where the DNA matches it firmly. The size entry is marked missing in some rows and otherwise reads once, few, many or a size class.

TRBV18	NA	TRBJ2-5	NA	CASSPPGQQTQYF	TGTGCCAGCTCACCTCCGGGACAACAGACCCAGTACTTC
TRBV19	NA	TRBJ2-1	NA	CASSEVWGNEQFF	TGTGCCAGTAGCGAAGTCTGGGGGAATGAGCAGTTCTTC
TRBV29-1	NA	TRBJ1-2	NA	CSVDPARGGYGYTF	TGCAGCGTTGATCCCGCCCGGGGGGGCTATGGCTACACCTTC
TRBV6-1	TRBD2	TRBJ2-3	NA	CASSEPSGGTDTQYF	TGTGCCAGCAGTGAGCCTAGCGGGGGCACAGATACGCAGTATTTT
TRBV28	NA	TRBJ2-3	NA	CASSSGTTDTQYF	TGTGCCAGCAGTTCAGGGACCACCGATACGCAGTATTTT
TRBV29-1	TRBD1	TRBJ1-2	NA	CSVYTGGTNGYTF	TGCAGCGTTTACACAGGGGGTACGAATGGCTACACCTTC
TRBV6-6	NA	TRBJ1-1	NA	CASSYDRQSGTEAFF	TGTGCCAGCAGTTACGATCGCCAATCGGGCACTGAAGCTTTCTTT
TRBV6-6	NA	TRBJ1-6	NA	CASRGGTGYNSPLHF	TGTGCCAGCAGGGGGGGCACAGGGTACAATTCACCCCTCCACTTT
TRBV5-4	TRBD1	TRBJ1-1	NA	CASSPTRGRGNTEAFF	TGTGCCAGCAGCCCCACCAGGGGGCGCGGGAACACTGAAGCTTTCTTT
TRBV21-1	NA	TRBJ1-4	NA	CASSKKQGALPNEKLFF	TGTGCCAGCAGCAAAAAACAGGGGGCGCTACCTAATGAAAAACTGTTTTTT
TRBV7-2	TRBD2	TRBJ2-5	NA	CASSETSGSETQYF	TGTGCCAGCAGCGAAACTAGCGGCTCGGAGACCCAGTACTTC
TRBV2	NA	TRBJ2-3	NA	CASSETTQITTDTQYF	TGTGCCAGCAGCGAAACAACCCAGATTACCACAGATACGCAGTATTTT
TRBV4-1	NA	TRBJ1-1	NA	CASSQPPKTITRGEAFF	TGCGCCAGCAGCCAACCCCCCAAAACCATCACCAGGGGTGAAGCTTTCTTT
TRBV2	NA	TRBJ2-7	NA	CASSEQSYEQYF	TGTGCCAGCAGTGAACAGAGTTACGAGCAGTACTTC
TRBV6-5	NA	TRBJ1-1	NA	CASSYSFGGTEAFF	TGTGCCAGCAGTTACTCGTTCGGGGGCACTGAAGCTTTCTTT
TRBV20-1	NA	TRBJ2-3	NA	CSASRGDTQYF	TGCAGTGCTAGCCGGGGAGATACGCAGTATTTT
TRBV7-9	NA	TRBJ1-2	NA	CASSLYQFRGPYGYTF	TGTGCCAGCAGCTTATACCAGTTCCGAGGGCCCTATGGCTACACCTTC
TRBV6-5	NA	TRBJ1-4	NA	CASMYPNEKLFF	TGTGCCAGCATGTACCCAAATGAAAAACTGTTTTTT
TRBV5-6	NA	TRBJ2-3	few	CASSFDTRTDTQYF	TGTGCCAGCAGCTTCGACACGCGCACAGATACGCAGTATTTT
TRBV5-1	NA	TRBJ1-1	NA	CASHGNTEAFF	TGCGCCAGTCATGGGAACACTGAAGCTTTCTTT
TRBV7-3	NA	TRBJ2-3	NA	CASSPRAITDTQYF	TGTGCCAGCAGCCCCCGGGCCATCACAGATACGCAGTATTTT
TRBV4-1	TRBD1	TRBJ1-3	NA	CASSQGPGTGAGNTIYF	TGCGCCAGCAGCCAGGGCCCCGGGACAGGGGCTGGAAACACCATATATTTT
TRBV19	TRBD1	TRBJ1-1	NA	CASRDRGRKAFF	TGTGCCAGTAGAGACAGGGGGCGAAAAGCTTTCTTT
TRBV4-2	NA	TRBJ2-6	NA	CASSQEAGPGANVLTF	TGTGCCAGCAGCCAAGAAGCAGGGCCTGGGGCCAACGTCCTGACTTTC
TRBV6-4	TRBD2	TRBJ2-2	NA	CASSDGLAGTGELFF	TGTGCCAGCAGTGACGGCCTAGCGGGGACCGGGGAGCTGTTTTTT
TRBV7-6	NA	TRBJ1-5	NA	CASSSDPSNQPQHF	TGTGCCAGCAGTTCGGACCCAAGCAATCAGCCCCAGCATTTT
TRBV9	NA	TRBJ1-1	NA	CASSVGRGNTEAFF	TGTGCCAGCAGCGTAGGTCGGGGGAACACTGAAGCTTTCTTT
TRBV2	TRBD2	TRBJ2-2	few	CASTEGLAANTGELFF	TGTGCCAGCACCGAAGGACTAGCGGCGAACACCGGGGAGCTGTTTTTT
TRBV5-3	NA	TRBJ2-7	once	CARGDRGYEQYF	TGTGCCAGAGGGGACCGGGGCTACGAGCAGTACTTC
TRBV19	NA	TRBJ2-7	NA	CASRPGLGYEQYF	TGTGCCAGTAGGCCGGGTCTAGGCTACGAGCAGTACTTC
TRBV5-4	NA	TRBJ1-4	NA	CASSPTSTNEKLFF	TGTGCCAGCAGCCCCACTTCAACTAATGAAAAACTGTTTTTT
TRBV5-1	TRBD2	TRBJ2-3	NA	CASSGLAGTDTQYF	TGCGCCAGCTCGGGACTAGCAGGCACAGATACGCAGTATTTT
TRBV5-4	TRBD2	TRBJ2-1	NA	CASSSQGLGGGNEQFF	TGTGCCAGCAGCTCCCAAGGTCTAGGCGGGGGCAATGAGCAGTTCTTC
TRBV5-1	NA	TRBJ2-3	NA	CASSMTRTPSTDTQYF	TGCGCCAGCAGCATGACTCGGACACCTAGCACAGATACGCAGTATTTT
TRBV21-1	NA	TRBJ1-6	NA	CASSNPCSYNSPLHF	TGTGCCAGCAGCAATCCTTGCTCCTATAATTCACCCCTCCACTTT
TRBV10-2	NA	TRBJ2-1	NA	CASNAVGAYNEQFF	TGCGCCAGCAACGCGGTAGGGGCCTACAATGAGCAGTTCTTC
TRBV29-1	TRBD1	TRBJ1-2	NA	CSVGPPRQGAGGYTF	TGCAGCGTTGGCCCCCCTAGACAGGGGGCGGGCGGCTACACCTTC
TRBV5-4	TRBD1	TRBJ1-5	NA	CASSPRTGTGRINQPQHF	TGTGCCAGCAGCCCACGAACAGGGACAGGTCGGATCAATCAGCCCCAGCATTTT
TRBV6-6	NA	TRBJ1-1	few	CASSYEGGTEAFF	TGTGCCAGCAGTTACGAGGGCGGCACTGAAGCTTTCTTT
TRBV7-3	NA	TRBJ1-1	NA	CASSPVQGWNTEAFF	TGTGCCAGCAGCCCAGTACAGGGATGGAACACTGAAGCTTTCTTT